This TCR beta chain was recorded in a study of T-cell reconstitution after alpha-beta-depleted transplantation in children. Germline lookup yields CDR1 SGHAT and CDR2 FQNNGV. This CDR3 is built from 15 residues. Unmatched junction bases numbered 9, after V lost 5 bases and J lost 8 bases. The TCRbeta library was prepared with unique molecular identifiers. TCRdb redid the calling of the PCR reads with MiXCR, one entry per CDR3 protein. The sample includes hundreds of thousands of distinct CDR3 sequences, about 15% of them seen just once. This clonotype was picked up a small number of times. The sample was PBMCs from the stem cell graft donor, taken from the stem cell graft. This sequence was found in a human donor who donated a stem cell graft to a child with acute myeloid leukemia. V is TRBV11-2 and J is TRBJ2-1; 10 nucleotides align to TRBD1. DNA for the CDR3: TGTGCCAGCAGCCCCGGGACAGGGGTCTTGGATGAGCAGTTCTTC. Translating gives CASSPGTGVLDEQFF.